Each of the 31 T cell receptor beta chains below was sequenced from the same sample in a study of blood T cells in healthy people across ages. Through a sample-barcoded 5' primer and a J-beta primer mix, a second PCR was run for about 6 to 11 cycles. A single record per CDR3 protein comes from TCRdb applying MiXCR to the 5' RACE reads. The sample includes 790,000 or so distinct CDR3 sequences, just over 55% of them seen just once. Sequenced input: blood. These receptors originate from a man aged 40-49 years in good health.

The gene calls are TRBV5-1 and TRBJ2-6, with D perhaps matching TRBD1 or TRBD2 (5 bases each). This CDR3 is 15 amino acids long. From germline, CDR1 is SGHRS and CDR2 YFSETQ. Trimming removed 3 bases at V and 1 base at J, with 8 bases between. The CDR3 sequence: CASSWDASGANVLTF. The CDR3 DNA follows: TGCGCCAGCAGCTGGGACGCGTCTGGGGCCAACGTCCTGACTTTC.

CDR3 sequence: CASSLVGTSSGEETQYF. In DNA form, the CDR3 reads TGTGCCAGCAGCTTAGTCGGAACTTCTAGCGGGGAAGAGACCCAGTACTTC. J is TRBJ2-5 and V is TRBV7-9; TRBD2 agrees at 9 bases. Germline CDR1 is SEHNR and CDR2 is FQNEAQ (reference sequence). V lost 1 base and J lost 3; bases outside the gene matches: 9. This CDR3 has 17 residues.

This clonotype was counted only a few times. V is TRBV29-1 and J is TRBJ2-3, with D perhaps assigned TRBD1 or TRBD2 (5 bases each). Trimming stripped 3 bases from V and 4 bases from J, with 14 bases between. CDR3 length equals 14 residues. CDR1 is SQVTM and CDR2 is ANQGSEA in the germline V gene. CDR3: CSVDHSGAPDTQYF. CDR3 sequence (DNA): TGCAGCGTTGATCATTCCGGGGCCCCAGATACGCAGTATTTT.

The chain is built from TRBV7-6 and TRBJ1-2; 10 bases line up with TRBD1. Germline loops: CDR1 SGHVS, CDR2 FNYEAQ. This CDR3 comprises 14 residues. J was trimmed by 6 bases and V by 0 bases; bases with no gene match: 1. The CDR3 reads CASSLAGQGHGYTF. Written as DNA, the CDR3 is TGTGCCAGCAGCTTAGCGGGACAGGGGCATGGCTACACCTTC. Drawing the rest from reference TRBV7-6 and TRBJ1-2, the complete variable domain is GAGVSQSPRYKVTKRGQDVALRCDPISGHVSLYWYRQALGQGPEFLTYFNYEAQQDKSGLPNDRFSAERPEGSISTLTIQRTEQRDSAMYRCASSLAGQGHGYTFGSGTRLTVV.

V and J are TRBV10-3 and TRBJ2-7; 7 bases fit TRBD2. CDR3 length equals 13 residues. CDR1 and CDR2 from the germline V gene are ENHRY and SYGVKD. The V gene end was trimmed by 6 bases and the J gene end by 7 bases; junction bases not matched to a gene: 9. The CDR3: CAIRMTSQEEQYF. The CDR3 DNA is TGTGCCATCAGGATGACTAGCCAGGAGGAGCAGTACTTC.

The CDR3 region is CASRRTSVQETQYF. The DNA of the CDR3 is TGTGCCAGCAGGCGGACTAGCGTTCAAGAGACCCAGTACTTC. V usage is TRBV3-1 and J usage is TRBJ2-5; 9 nucleotides line up with TRBD2. The length of the CDR3 is 14 residues. V dropped 6 bases and J dropped 2; count of bases not matched to a gene: 4. Germline V gene lookup returns CDR1 LGHDT and CDR2 YNNKEL (reference sequence).

This clonotype came up a few times. The chain links TRBV29-1 to TRBJ2-7, with 10 nucleotides matching TRBD1. Germline trimming cut 4 bases from V and 4 bases from J; bases unmatched to any gene: 7. There are 14 residues in the CDR3. The germline CDR1 and CDR2 sequences are SQVTM and ANQGSEA. CDR3 sequence reads: CSVVKGQGRYEQYF. The DNA of the CDR3 is TGCAGCGTTGTAAAGGGACAGGGGAGGTACGAGCAGTACTTC.

The chain links TRBV20-1 to TRBJ2-1; TRBD2 matches at 8 bases. The CDR3 is made up of 13 amino acids. With V trimmed by 8 bases and J by 2 bases, 5 bases remained unmatched. Germline-derived CDR1 and CDR2 are DFQATT and SNEGSKA (reference sequence). The CDR3 DNA sequence: TGCAGTTCGCGGGAGGCCCCCTACAATGAGCAGTTCTTC. Translation gives CSSREAPYNEQFF.

This chain uses TRBV20-1 with TRBJ2-3, with 10 bases matching TRBD2. The J segment lost 8 bases and the V segment lost 3 bases, leaving 14 bases of the junction unmatched. The CDR3 has 16 amino acids. Looked up from germline, CDR1 is DFQATT and CDR2 is SNEGSKA (reference sequence). The DNA of the CDR3 is TGCAGTGCTAGTAACCTAGCGGGAGCAGCGGGCGGTACGCAGTATTTT. This codes for CSASNLAGAAGGTQYF.

The chain's CDR3 is CASSGTWGEATNEKLFF. CDR3 DNA sequence: TGCGCCAGCAGCGGAACGTGGGGCGAAGCAACTAATGAAAAACTGTTTTTT. The chain joins TRBV5-1 to TRBJ1-4; D is possibly TRBD1 (5 bases). This CDR3 has 17 residues. Trimming shortened V by 4 bases and J by 0 bases, and 16 bases separated the two germline ends. Per germline, CDR1 SGHRS and CDR2 YFSETQ.

The DNA of the CDR3 is TGCGCCAGCAGCTTCCGGACAGATGAAAACACTGAAGCTTTCTTT. It is translated as CASSFRTDENTEAFF. The V call is TRBV5-1, the J call TRBJ1-1; D possibly corresponds to TRBD1 (6 bases). Germline V gene data show CDR1 as SGHRS and CDR2 as YFSETQ. The CDR3 spans 15 residues. V lost 2 bases and J 2 bases, leaving 13 bases between the germline ends. Full variable domain (remainder filled in from reference TRBV5-1 and TRBJ1-1): KAGVTQTPRYLIKTRGQQVTLSCSPISGHRSVSWYQQTPGQGLQFLFEYFSETQRNKGNFPGRFSGRQFSNSRSEMNVSTLELGDSALYLCASSFRTDENTEAFFGQGTRLTVV.

This clonotype was picked up a small number of times. J is TRBJ2-7 and V is TRBV10-2, with D maybe TRBD2 (6 bases). The length of the CDR3 is 14 residues. Germline V gene lookup returns CDR1 WSHSY and CDR2 SAAADI. The V end was cut by 2 bases, the J end by 2 bases, with 10 bases between. Here the CDR3 reads CASSEPGLTYEQYF. The DNA for the CDR3 is TGCGCCAGCAGTGAGCCGGGACTGACCTACGAGCAGTACTTC.

This clonotype was recorded at least ten times. The chain carries TRBV6-1 and TRBJ2-7; 9 bases fit TRBD1. This CDR3 comprises 17 residues. Trimming took 5 bases from V and 7 from J; bases not matched to a gene: 18. Germline V gene data show CDR1 as MNHNS and CDR2 as SASEGT. The CDR3, as DNA: TGTGCCAGCAGTCGCTCTATACTGGAGGTGACAGGGGGGGAGCAGTACTTC. Translation: CASSRSILEVTGGEQYF.

Here the CDR3 DNA reads TGTGCCAGCAGTCCATCCGGGACTAGCTTCTTCAATGAGCAGTTCTTC. Its translation is CASSPSGTSFFNEQFF. V gene TRBV12-3 or TRBV12-4 combines with J gene TRBJ2-1, with 9 bases lining up with TRBD2. With V trimmed by 5 bases and J by 6 bases, 11 bases remained unmatched. The CDR3 spans 16 residues.

V and J are TRBV10-3 and TRBJ2-1, with D perhaps TRBD2 (6 bases). Trimming removed 8 bases at V and 8 bases at J, with 25 bases between. The CDR3 length is 16 residues. CDR1 is ENHRY, CDR2 SYGVKD, per germline. CDR3 nucleotide sequence: TGTGCCATCCGAGGCCCGGACACCGGGGAGGTCGATGAGCAGTTCTTC. This translates into CAIRGPDTGEVDEQFF.

The rearrangement links TRBV5-1 to TRBJ2-3; no firm D call. V was pared by 3 bases and J by 4 bases, with 15 bases between. The CDR3 extends over 15 amino acids. Germline CDR1 and CDR2: SGHRS and YFSETQ. This chain's CDR3 is CASSSSVGSADTQYF. The CDR3 coding sequence is TGCGCCAGCAGCTCCTCGGTCGGAAGCGCAGATACGCAGTATTTT.

The V gene is TRBV29-1, the J gene TRBJ1-2; no clear D. The CDR3 sequence is 12 residues long. CDR1 is SQVTM and CDR2 is ANQGSEA in the germline V gene. The germline V and J ends were trimmed by 0 bases and 5 bases, with 7 bases remaining between them. The CDR3: CSVEDRRYGYTF. CDR3 nucleotides: TGCAGCGTTGAAGATCGACGGTATGGCTACACCTTC.

This rearrangement joins TRBV12-3 or TRBV12-4 to TRBJ1-1; the D gene is possibly TRBD1 (5 bases). V was cut by 4 bases and J by 4 bases, with 10 bases left in between. This CDR3 has 13 residues. CDR3 amino acids: CASSYGGSTEAFF. The CDR3, as DNA: TGTGCCAGCAGTTACGGGGGGTCCACTGAAGCTTTCTTT.

This rearrangement joins TRBV10-3 to TRBJ2-2, with 7 bases aligning to TRBD2. CDR3 length equals 15 residues. Germline CDR1 ENHRY, CDR2 SYGVKD. The junction had 13 bases not matched to a gene; V was cut back by 8 bases and J by 7 bases. CDR3 region: CAIAPGGTVVGELFF. The CDR3, as DNA: TGTGCCATCGCCCCGGGAGGAACGGTGGTCGGGGAGCTGTTTTTT.

This clonotype was counted a few times. This chain links TRBV12-3 or TRBV12-4 with TRBJ2-4; a weak D match, TRBD2 (6 bases). V lost 3 bases and J 2 bases, leaving 11 bases between the germline ends. The CDR3 loop spans 15 amino acids. The CDR3 DNA follows: TGTGCCAGCAGTTTTACGGGGGTAACCAAAAACATTCAGTACTTC. It translates to CASSFTGVTKNIQYF.

Only a few counts were recorded for this clonotype. The chain combines TRBV28 with TRBJ2-7; a possible D gene is TRBD2 (6 bases). Trimming stripped 6 bases from V and 3 bases from J, with 18 bases between. Germline assignment: CDR1 MDHEN and CDR2 SYDVKM. This CDR3 comprises 15 residues. The CDR3 coding sequence is TGTGCCAGCAGCCCCGCGGTTGGCGGGAACTACGAGCAGTACTTC. Translation gives CASSPAVGGNYEQYF.

The V and J genes are TRBV7-2 and TRBJ2-3; TRBD2 might be the D (6 bases). The germline V and J ends were trimmed by 6 bases and 14 bases, with 24 bases remaining between them. In germline, CDR1 is SGHTA, CDR2 FQGNSA. The CDR3 is 14 residues long. The DNA for the CDR3 is TGTGCCAGCAGGAGGGGAGGTAGCGATAGATACGCGTATTTT. Protein: CASRRGGSDRYAYF.

This clonotype was recorded a few times. The rearrangement joins TRBV29-1 to TRBJ2-1; D is perhaps TRBD2 (5 bases). Germline assignment: CDR1 SQVTM and CDR2 ANQGSEA. The ends were cut back, 8 bases at V and 2 bases at J, with 16 bases in the middle. CDR3 length: 14 residues. The CDR3 spells CSHRRAGTYNEQFF. For the CDR3, the DNA is TGCAGCCACCGCCGGGCGGGTACCTACAATGAGCAGTTCTTC.

This clonotype was counted a few times. The chain has TRBV2 and TRBJ1-2; 8 bases fit TRBD1. The CDR3 contains 15 residues. V was clipped by 6 bases and J by 2 bases; unmatched bases: 8. Germline V gene data show CDR1 as SNHLY and CDR2 as FYNNEI. Here the CDR3 DNA reads TGTGCCAGCAGCGCCGACCGGGACAGGAACTATGGCTACACCTTC. Residues: CASSADRDRNYGYTF. The complete variable domain, with remaining parts taken from reference TRBV2 and TRBJ1-2, reads EPEVTQTPSHQVTQMGQEVILRCVPISNHLYFYWYRQILGQKVEFLVSFYNNEISEKSEIFDDQFSVERPDGSNFTLKIRSTKLEDSAMYFCASSADRDRNYGYTFGSGTRLTVV.

The chain has TRBV6-2 or TRBV6-3 and TRBJ1-5; TRBD1 is a possible D gene (6 bases). Looked up from germline, CDR1 is MNHEY and CDR2 is SVGEGT. The CDR3 extends over 13 amino acids. V was cut by 5 bases and J by 5 bases, with 10 bases left in between. CDR3 region: CASSAQGHQPQHF. CDR3 coding DNA: TGTGCCAGCAGTGCCCAGGGGCATCAGCCCCAGCATTTT.

This chain connects TRBV11-1 to TRBJ2-7; 10 nucleotides agree with TRBD2. The CDR3 totals 16 residues. V lost 6 bases to trimming and J lost 3 bases; unmatched junction nucleotides: 11. Looked up from germline, CDR1 is SGHAT and CDR2 is FQDESV (reference sequence). CDR3 DNA: TGTGCCAGCAGGCCCCAACCCGGGACTAGCGACTACGAGCAGTACTTC. The encoded protein is CASRPQPGTSDYEQYF.

Of note for this clonotype: A junction end diverges from the germline sequence, so it may reflect a read error. This chain connects TRBV27 to TRBJ1-2; possible D gene TRBD1, 5 bases. CDR1 MNHEY and CDR2 SMNVEV come from the germline V gene (reference sequence). CDR3 length equals 13 residues. CDR3 nucleotides: TGTGCCGGCAGTGGCGGACAAAACTATGGCTACACCTTC. It translates to CAGSGGQNYGYTF.

The chain employs TRBV6-1 and TRBJ1-4, with TRBD1 identical over 7 bases. The V gene end was trimmed by 2 bases and the J gene end by 6 bases; junction bases not matched to a gene: 9. The CDR3 contains 16 residues. Germline V lookup: CDR1 MNHNS, CDR2 SASEGT. This CDR3 is CASSENRGQGYEKLFF. The CDR3 DNA is TGTGCCAGCAGTGAAAATAGGGGGCAGGGGTATGAAAAACTGTTTTTT.

This chain joins TRBV12-3 or TRBV12-4 and TRBJ2-1; 8 nucleotides line up with TRBD1. CDR3 length: 13 residues. With 6 bases clipped from V and 6 bases from J, the junction kept 4 bases outside the gene matches. CDR3 DNA sequence: TGTGCCAGCAGATTAACAGGGGGCAATGAGCAGTTCTTC. It specifies CASRLTGGNEQFF.

This chain links TRBV29-1 with TRBJ2-5; 16 bases fit TRBD2. This CDR3 contains 16 residues. Germline-derived CDR1 and CDR2 are SQVTM and ANQGSEA. V was clipped by 5 bases and J by 11 bases; unmatched bases: 14. For the CDR3, the DNA is TGCAGCGTTCCTGGGACTAGCGGGAGGGTTGGGAATGAGCAGTACTTC. It codes for CSVPGTSGRVGNEQYF. Full variable domain (remainder filled in from reference TRBV29-1 and TRBJ2-5): SAVISQKPSRDICQRGTSLTIQCQVDSQVTMMFWYRQQPGQSLTLIATANQGSEATYESGFVIDKFPISRPNLTFSTLTVSNMSPEDSSIYLCSVPGTSGRVGNEQYFGPGTRLLVL.

V usage is TRBV2 and J usage is TRBJ2-3; 9 bases agree with TRBD2. CDR1 and CDR2 from the germline V gene are SNHLY and FYNNEI. The V segment lost 6 bases and the J segment 6 bases; nucleotides outside the gene matches: 7. The CDR3 has 14 residues. The CDR3 DNA is TGTGCCAGCAGGGTAGCGGGGGTTTCGGATACGCAGTATTTT. It specifies CASRVAGVSDTQYF.